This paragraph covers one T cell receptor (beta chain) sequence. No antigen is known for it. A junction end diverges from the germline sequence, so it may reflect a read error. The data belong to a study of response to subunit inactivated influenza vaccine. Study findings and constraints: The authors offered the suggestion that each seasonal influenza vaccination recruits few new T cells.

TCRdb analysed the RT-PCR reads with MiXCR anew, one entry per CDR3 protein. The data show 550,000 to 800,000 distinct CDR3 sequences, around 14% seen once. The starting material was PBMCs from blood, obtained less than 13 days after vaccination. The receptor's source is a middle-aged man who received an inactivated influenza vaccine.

The CDR3 loop is CAISLAGASGANVLTF. DNA of the CDR3: TGCGCCATCAGCTTGGCCGGTGCTTCTGGGGCCAACGTCCTGACTTTC. V gene TRBV5-1 combines with J gene TRBJ2-6, with D hard to call. The CDR3 loop spans 16 amino acids. In germline, CDR1 is SGHRS, CDR2 YFSETQ.